The 20 T cell receptor beta chains below were found in one sample sequenced in a study of blood T cell repertoires in COVID-19. Generated by immunoSEQ multiplex PCR, the TCRdb table keeps only in-frame clones and is missing some. This sample carries 100,000 to 150,000 clones, 85% to 90% of them seen once, and the ten largest clones take 2% to 2.5%. Sequencing used peripheral blood. Source of these receptors: a man in his 70s with active COVID-19.

The rearrangement uses TRBV5-1 and TRBJ2-1, with 7 bases matching TRBD1. The CDR3 is made up of 16 amino acids. V lost 6 bases to trimming and J lost 0 bases; unmatched junction nucleotides: 9. Germline lookup yields CDR1 SGHRS and CDR2 YFSETQ. CDR3 region: CASTLTGTSSYNEQFF. In DNA form, the CDR3 reads TGCGCCAGCACCCTGACAGGGACGAGCTCCTACAATGAGCAGTTCTTC. Full variable domain (rest looked up from reference TRBV5-1 and TRBJ2-1): KAGVTQTPRYLIKTRGQQVTLSCSPISGHRSVSWYQQTPGQGLQFLFEYFSETQRNKGNFPGRFSGRQFSNSRSEMNVSTLELGDSALYLCASTLTGTSSYNEQFFGPGTRLTVL.

This clone was seen only once. The chain couples TRBV30 to TRBJ2-7; 9 bases map to TRBD1. There are 12 residues in the CDR3. After removal of 5 bases from V and 3 bases from J, the junction contained 2 bases not matched to a gene. Germline V gene sequence: CDR1 GTSNPN, CDR2 SVGIG (reference sequence). The CDR3 sequence: CAWGDRVYEQYF. As DNA, the CDR3 is TGTGCCTGGGGGGACAGGGTCTACGAGCAGTACTTC.

The CDR3 DNA follows: TGTGCCAGCAGCTTAGAGGGAGTAGCGGGAGTCACGAACACCGGGGAGCTGTTTTTT. It codes for CASSLEGVAGVTNTGELFF. The gene calls are TRBV11-3 and TRBJ2-2; the match to TRBD2 covers 9 bases. The CDR3 totals 19 residues. Per the germline V gene, CDR1 is SGHNT and CDR2 is YENEEA. V shed 0 bases and J 0 bases; nucleotides not matched to a gene: 8.

V usage is TRBV4-1 and J usage is TRBJ2-1; 9 bases line up with TRBD2. V shed 1 base and J 2 bases; nucleotides not matched to a gene: 6. The germline V gene encodes CDR1 MGHRA and CDR2 YSYEKL. The CDR3 covers 17 residues. CDR3 coding DNA: TGCGCCAGCAGCCAAGTTGGCGGGAGGGACCCCTACAATGAGCAGTTCTTC. Translated, it gives CASSQVGGRDPYNEQFF.

The rearrangement joins TRBV7-2 to TRBJ2-3; 8 bases are shared with TRBD1. This CDR3 is 14 amino acids long. Germline-derived CDR1 and CDR2 are SGHTA and FQGNSA. The trim removed 7 bases at V and 5 bases at J, leaving 8 bases unmatched. The chain's CDR3 is CASTPDRVGDTQYF. The CDR3 nucleotides are TGTGCCAGCACCCCGGACAGGGTCGGAGATACGCAGTATTTT.

V is TRBV9 and J is TRBJ1-3; D is perhaps TRBD1 (5 bases). Trimming shortened V by 5 bases and J by 1 base, and 19 bases separated the two germline ends. The CDR3 spans 17 residues. Germline V CDR1 and CDR2: SGDLS, YYNGEE. CDR3 DNA sequence: TGTGCCAGCAGAGAGTCTTACAGGACCTCATCTGGAAACACCATATATTTT. This encodes CASRESYRTSSGNTIYF.

Only a few counts were recorded for this clone. This sequence joins TRBV7-9 and TRBJ2-7, with 8 bases identical to TRBD1. CDR3 length: 17 amino acids. Germline assignment: CDR1 SEHNR and CDR2 FQNEAQ (reference sequence). The ends lost 1 base at V and 0 bases at J; junction bases unmatched: 8. The CDR3 spells CASSLDLTGVASYEQYF. CDR3 in DNA: TGTGCCAGCAGCTTAGACCTGACAGGGGTCGCCTCCTACGAGCAGTACTTC.

This chain's CDR3 is CASSDWTSGSNEQFF. CDR3 coding DNA: TGTGCCAGCAGCGACTGGACTAGCGGGAGCAATGAGCAGTTCTTC. V gene TRBV13 combines with J gene TRBJ2-1, with 13 bases lining up with TRBD2. The V gene end was trimmed by 5 bases and the J gene end by 6 bases; junction bases not matched to a gene: 4. The CDR3 spans 15 residues. The germline V gene encodes CDR1 PRHDT and CDR2 FYEKMQ (reference sequence).

V gene TRBV5-1 combines with J gene TRBJ2-1, with 13 bases fitting TRBD2. Unmatched junction bases numbered 10, after V lost 4 bases and J lost 6 bases. The CDR3 runs to 17 residues. CDR1 and CDR2 (germline): SGHRS, YFSETQ. CDR3 bases: TGCGCCAGCAGCGGAGGACTAGCGGGAGAGATAGGCAATGAGCAGTTCTTC. This codes for CASSGGLAGEIGNEQFF.

The chain combines TRBV5-1 with TRBJ2-1, with 8 bases identical to TRBD1. This CDR3 comprises 14 residues. The germline gives CDR1 SGHRS, CDR2 YFSETQ. V gave up 6 bases and J gave up 5 bases; unmatched junction bases: 7. CDR3 DNA: TGCGCCAGCACCATGACAGGGGTCAACAATGAGCAGTTCTTC. Translated: CASTMTGVNNEQFF.

The gene calls are TRBV7-9 and TRBJ1-3, with TRBD1 as a possible D gene (5 bases). The V gene's germline CDR1 is SEHNR and CDR2 FQNEAQ (reference sequence). The length of the CDR3 is 17 residues. The V and J ends lost 5 bases and 0 bases respectively, with 17 bases between them. The DNA of the CDR3 is TGTGCCAGCAGCCCGGGGCGGGGTGGACCCTCTGGAAACACCATATATTTT. It encodes CASSPGRGGPSGNTIYF.

The rearrangement links TRBV5-1 to TRBJ1-1; possible D gene TRBD1, 5 bases. Between the trimmed V and J ends, which lost 4 bases and 7 bases, there was a span of 17 bases. The CDR3 consists of 14 residues. Looked up from germline, CDR1 is SGHRS and CDR2 is YFSETQ. The CDR3 reads CASSRPGRANEAFF. DNA for the CDR3: TGCGCCAGCAGCAGACCAGGGAGGGCAAATGAAGCTTTCTTT.

The J gene is TRBJ2-3, the V gene TRBV27; no firm D call. CDR3 length: 13 amino acids. Germline V gene lookup returns CDR1 MNHEY and CDR2 SMNVEV (reference sequence). The V gene lost 5 bases and the J gene lost 3 bases, with 9 bases spanning the gap. The DNA for the CDR3 is TGTGCCAGCAGTCCCCCGAGGACAGATACGCAGTATTTT. Translation gives CASSPPRTDTQYF.

The V call is TRBV11-2, the J call TRBJ2-1, with TRBD2 matching 10 bases. This CDR3 comprises 16 residues. Per the germline V gene, CDR1 is SGHAT and CDR2 is FQNNGV. With 5 bases clipped from V and 2 bases from J, the junction kept 6 bases outside the gene matches. The CDR3 region has the DNA TGTGCCAGCAGCAGACGGACTAGCGGCACCTACAATGAGCAGTTCTTC. This encodes CASSRRTSGTYNEQFF.

The genes are TRBV6-5 and TRBJ2-3, with 7 bases fitting TRBD1. CDR3 length equals 14 residues. From germline, CDR1 is MNHEY and CDR2 SVGAGI. V lost 5 bases, J lost 2 bases, and 4 bases stayed unmatched. The CDR3 loop is CASSRQGHTDTQYF. CDR3 sequence (DNA): TGTGCCAGCAGTCGACAGGGCCACACAGATACGCAGTATTTT.

This clone occurred a few times. Distinct nucleotide sequences in the sample also encode this CDR3. The chain couples TRBV18 to TRBJ2-7, with D possibly matching TRBD2 (5 bases). Trimming shortened V by 2 bases and J by 6 bases, and 8 bases separated the two germline ends. Germline V gives CDR1 KGHSH, CDR2 LQKENI. This CDR3 contains 12 residues. The CDR3 DNA sequence: TGTGCCAGCTCACCAGCCCGGGGCGAGCAGTACTTC. The encoded protein is CASSPARGEQYF.

V and J are TRBV10-2 and TRBJ2-2; weak D call: TRBD1 (8 bases). The germline gives CDR1 WSHSY, CDR2 SAAADI. Trimming removed 9 bases from V and 2 bases from J, with 19 bases in between. The CDR3 has 16 residues. In DNA, the CDR3 is TGCGCCAGTAATTTACAGGGGGGACTAAACACCGGGGAGCTGTTTTTT. Translating it yields CASNLQGGLNTGELFF.

The chain is built from TRBV3-1 (or the pseudogene TRBV3-2) and TRBJ1-6, with a tentative D call TRBD1 (5 bases). This CDR3 contains 14 residues. CDR1 is LGHDT, CDR2 YNNKEL, per germline (reference sequence). Trimming took 9 bases from V and 8 from J, leaving 17 bases between them. CDR3 DNA: TGTGCCAGTTCCAGGTCACGGGACTATTCACCCCTCCACTTT. The encoded protein is CASSRSRDYSPLHF.

The chain links TRBV6-1 to TRBJ2-7, with D possibly being TRBD2 (6 bases). This CDR3 has 13 amino acids. Germline CDR1 is MNHNS and CDR2 is SASEGT. V was pared by 2 bases and J by 3 bases, with 8 bases between. The CDR3 loop is CASSEQGGYEQYF. CDR3 bases: TGTGCCAGCAGTGAACAGGGAGGCTACGAGCAGTACTTC.

The rearrangement joins TRBV10-2 to TRBJ2-7; 9 bases fit TRBD1. Germline V gene sequence: CDR1 WSHSY, CDR2 SAAADI. After removal of 8 bases from V and 6 bases from J, the junction contained 11 bases not matched to a gene. The CDR3 has 14 residues. CDR3 DNA: TGCGCCAGCCTTACCGGGACAGGGCCGGGCGAGCAGTACTTC. Its translation: CASLTGTGPGEQYF.